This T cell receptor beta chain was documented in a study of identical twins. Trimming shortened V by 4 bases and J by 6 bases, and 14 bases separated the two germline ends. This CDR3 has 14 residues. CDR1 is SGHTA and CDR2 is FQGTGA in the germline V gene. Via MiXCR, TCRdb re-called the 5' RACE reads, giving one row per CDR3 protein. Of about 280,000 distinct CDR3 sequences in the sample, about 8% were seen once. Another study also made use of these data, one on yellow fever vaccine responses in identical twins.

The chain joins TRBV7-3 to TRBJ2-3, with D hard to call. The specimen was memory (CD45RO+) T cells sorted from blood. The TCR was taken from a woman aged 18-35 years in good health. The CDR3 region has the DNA TGTGCCAGCAGCTCAAAGGGCCCCGCGGATACGCAGTATTTT. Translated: CASSSKGPADTQYF.